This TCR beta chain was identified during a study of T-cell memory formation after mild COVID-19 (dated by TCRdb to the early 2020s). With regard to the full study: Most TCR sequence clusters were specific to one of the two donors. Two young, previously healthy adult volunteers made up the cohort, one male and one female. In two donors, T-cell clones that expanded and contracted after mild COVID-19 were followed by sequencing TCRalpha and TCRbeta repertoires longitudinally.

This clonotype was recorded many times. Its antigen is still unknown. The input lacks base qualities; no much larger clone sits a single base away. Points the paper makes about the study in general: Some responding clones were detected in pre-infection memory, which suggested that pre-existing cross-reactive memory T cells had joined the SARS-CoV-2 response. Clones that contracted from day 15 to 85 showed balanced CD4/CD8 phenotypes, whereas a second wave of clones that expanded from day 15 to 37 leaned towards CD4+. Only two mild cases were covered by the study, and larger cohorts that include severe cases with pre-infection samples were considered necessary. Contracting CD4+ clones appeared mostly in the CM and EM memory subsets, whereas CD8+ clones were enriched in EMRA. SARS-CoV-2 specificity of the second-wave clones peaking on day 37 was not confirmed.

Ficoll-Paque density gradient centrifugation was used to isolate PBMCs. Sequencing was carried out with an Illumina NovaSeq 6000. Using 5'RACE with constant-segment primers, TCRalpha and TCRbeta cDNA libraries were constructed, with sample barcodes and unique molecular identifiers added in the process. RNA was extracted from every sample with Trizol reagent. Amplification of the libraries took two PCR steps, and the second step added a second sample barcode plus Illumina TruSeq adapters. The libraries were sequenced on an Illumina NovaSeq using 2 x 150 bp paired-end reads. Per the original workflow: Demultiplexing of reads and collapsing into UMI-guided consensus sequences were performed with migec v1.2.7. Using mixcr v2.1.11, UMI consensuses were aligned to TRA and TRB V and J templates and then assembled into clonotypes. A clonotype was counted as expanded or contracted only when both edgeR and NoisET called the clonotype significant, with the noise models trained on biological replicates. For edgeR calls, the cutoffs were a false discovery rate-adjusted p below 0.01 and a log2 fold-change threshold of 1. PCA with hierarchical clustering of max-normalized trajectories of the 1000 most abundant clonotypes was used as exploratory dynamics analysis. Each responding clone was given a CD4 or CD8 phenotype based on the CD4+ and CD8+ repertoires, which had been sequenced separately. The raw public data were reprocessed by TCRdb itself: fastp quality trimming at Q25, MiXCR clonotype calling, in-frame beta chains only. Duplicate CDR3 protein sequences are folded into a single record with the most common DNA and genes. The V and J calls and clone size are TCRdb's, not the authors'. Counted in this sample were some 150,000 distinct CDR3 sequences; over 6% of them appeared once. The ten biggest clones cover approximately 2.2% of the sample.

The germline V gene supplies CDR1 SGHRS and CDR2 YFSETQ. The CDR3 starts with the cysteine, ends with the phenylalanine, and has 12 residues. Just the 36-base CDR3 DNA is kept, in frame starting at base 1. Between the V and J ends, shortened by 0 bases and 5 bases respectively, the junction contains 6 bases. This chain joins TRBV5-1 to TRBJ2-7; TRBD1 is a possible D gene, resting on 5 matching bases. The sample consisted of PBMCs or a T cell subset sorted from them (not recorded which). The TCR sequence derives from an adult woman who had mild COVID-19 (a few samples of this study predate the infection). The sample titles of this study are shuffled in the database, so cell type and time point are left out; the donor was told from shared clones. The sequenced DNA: TGCGCCAGCAGCTTGGAGGGGAACGAGCAGTACTTC. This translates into CASSLEGNEQYF.